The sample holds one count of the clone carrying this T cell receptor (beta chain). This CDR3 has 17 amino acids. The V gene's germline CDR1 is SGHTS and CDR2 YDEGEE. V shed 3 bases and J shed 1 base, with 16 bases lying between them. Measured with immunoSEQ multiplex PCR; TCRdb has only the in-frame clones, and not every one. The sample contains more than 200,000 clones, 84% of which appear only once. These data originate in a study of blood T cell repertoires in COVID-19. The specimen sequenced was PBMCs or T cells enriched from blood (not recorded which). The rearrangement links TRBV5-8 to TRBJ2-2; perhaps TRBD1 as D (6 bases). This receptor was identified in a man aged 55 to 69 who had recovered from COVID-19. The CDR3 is CASSSALTGRNTGELFF. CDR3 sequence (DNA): TGTGCCAGCAGCTCTGCCCTTACAGGGAGGAACACCGGGGAGCTGTTTTTT.